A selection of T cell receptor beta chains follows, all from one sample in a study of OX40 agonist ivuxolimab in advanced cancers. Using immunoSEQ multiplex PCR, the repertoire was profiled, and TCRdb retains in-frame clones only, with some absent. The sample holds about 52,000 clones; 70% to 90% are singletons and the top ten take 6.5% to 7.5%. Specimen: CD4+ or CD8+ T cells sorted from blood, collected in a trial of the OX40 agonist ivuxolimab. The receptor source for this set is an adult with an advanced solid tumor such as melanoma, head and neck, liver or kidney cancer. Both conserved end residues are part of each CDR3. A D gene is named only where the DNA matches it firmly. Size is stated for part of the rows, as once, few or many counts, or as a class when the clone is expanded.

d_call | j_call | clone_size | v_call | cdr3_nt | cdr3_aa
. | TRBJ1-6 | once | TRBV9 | TGTGCCAGCAGCGCGGCTGGGAGGGCGGAGAATTCACCCCTCCACTTT | CASSAAGRAENSPLHF
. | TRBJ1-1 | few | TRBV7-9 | TGTGCCAGCAGCTCTAATCTAGCTGAAGCTTTCTTT | CASSSNLAEAFF
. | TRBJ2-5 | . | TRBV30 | TGTGCCTGGAACACACTCGGGCCGGCGCCCCGGGAGACCCAGTACTTC | CAWNTLGPAPRETQYF
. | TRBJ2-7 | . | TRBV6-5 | TGTGCCAGCAGTACACCTCCCGCGGAGCAGTACTTC | CASSTPPAEQYF
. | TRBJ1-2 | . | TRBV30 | TGTGCCTGGGCCCAGGACAGCAGCTATGGCTACACCTTC | CAWAQDSSYGYTF
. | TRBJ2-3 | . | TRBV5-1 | TGCGCCAGCAGCTTGGGCGTTGGAGTCACAGATACGCAGTATTTT | CASSLGVGVTDTQYF
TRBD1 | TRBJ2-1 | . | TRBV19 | TGTGCCAGTGGGATGGGACAGCGAGACAATGAGCAGTTCTTC | CASGMGQRDNEQFF
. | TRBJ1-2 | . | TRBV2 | TGTGCCAGCAGTGAACAGGGAGGGTCGGACTATGGCTACACCTTC | CASSEQGGSDYGYTF
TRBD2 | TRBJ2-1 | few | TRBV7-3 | TGTGCCAGCAGCCTGGCAACTTGGGGGGGCTACAATGAGCAGTTCTTC | CASSLATWGGYNEQFF
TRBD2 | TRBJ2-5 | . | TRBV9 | TGTGCCAGCAGCGTGGCGGGGGGGCGAGGAGAGACCCAGTACTTC | CASSVAGGRGETQYF
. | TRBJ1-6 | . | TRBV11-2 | TGTGCCAGCAGCTCGGGGGTCCAAGGTTGGAATTCACCCCTCCACTTT | CASSSGVQGWNSPLHF
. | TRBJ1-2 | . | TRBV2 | TGTGCCAGCAGTTCCAGAGGGGGTGATGGCTACACCTTC | CASSSRGGDGYTF
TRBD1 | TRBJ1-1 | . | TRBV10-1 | TGCGCCAGCAGTGATAAGTGTACAGGGGGGGCTGAAGCTTTCTTT | CASSDKCTGGAEAFF
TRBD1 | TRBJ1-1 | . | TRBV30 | TGTGCCTGGGCCGGGACAGGGGGAGGGGACACTGAAGCTTTCTTT | CAWAGTGGGDTEAFF
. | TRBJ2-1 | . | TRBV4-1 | TGCGCCAGCAGCCGATCCGGGCGGGGCCTTAGCTCCTACAATGAGCAGTTCTTC | CASSRSGRGLSSYNEQFF
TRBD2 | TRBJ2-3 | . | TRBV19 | TGTGCCAGTAGTAGTCCGGGGGGGAGGTCAGATACGCAGTATTTT | CASSSPGGRSDTQYF
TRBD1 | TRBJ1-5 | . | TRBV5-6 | TGTGCCAGCAGCCTAAGGGGGCTGGTGGCCAATCAGCCCCAGCATTTT | CASSLRGLVANQPQHF
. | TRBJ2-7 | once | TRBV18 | TGTGCCAGCTCACCGGGCTACGACTACGAGCAGTACTTC | CASSPGYDYEQYF
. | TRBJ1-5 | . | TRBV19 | TGTGCCAGTAGTATTCAGGACAATCAGCCCCAGCATTTT | CASSIQDNQPQHF
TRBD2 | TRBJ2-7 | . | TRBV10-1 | TGCGCCAGCAGTGAGTCCGGCGGGAGGAGGAGTCCCTACGAGCAGTACTTC | CASSESGGRRSPYEQYF
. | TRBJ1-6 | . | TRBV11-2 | TGTGCCAGCAGCCAAGGAACAGGGATTCGTAATTCACCCCTCCACTTT | CASSQGTGIRNSPLHF
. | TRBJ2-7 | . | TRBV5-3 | TGTGCCAGCAGCTCCATGAGGGCACGCTCCTACGAGCAGTACTTC | CASSSMRARSYEQYF
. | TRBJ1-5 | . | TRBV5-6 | TGTGCCAGCAGCCGGGGGGTATCTACTAATCAGCCCCAGCATTTT | CASSRGVSTNQPQHF
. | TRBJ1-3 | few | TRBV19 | TGTGCCAGTGGGGGCTCTGGAAACACCATATATTTT | CASGGSGNTIYF
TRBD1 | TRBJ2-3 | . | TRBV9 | TGTGCCAGCAGCGTTACCGGGACAGGGGGCACAGATACGCAGTATTTT | CASSVTGTGGTDTQYF
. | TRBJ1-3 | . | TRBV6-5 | TGTGCCAGCAGCCTCTCTGGAAACACCATATATTTT | CASSLSGNTIYF
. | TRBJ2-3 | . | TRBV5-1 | TGCGCCAGCAGCTTGGGTGGCCAGGAATCCACAGATACGCAGTATTTT | CASSLGGQESTDTQYF
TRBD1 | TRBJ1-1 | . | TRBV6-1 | TGTGCCAGCAGTGAGACCGGGACAGGGGCTGAAGCTTTCTTT | CASSETGTGAEAFF
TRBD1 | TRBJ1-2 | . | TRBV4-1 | TGCGCCAGCAGCCCCCACGAAGTGGGCAGGACAGGGGGCTTCTATGGCTACACCTTC | CASSPHEVGRTGGFYGYTF
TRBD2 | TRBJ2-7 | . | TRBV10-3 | TGTGCCATCGGGGGCCCGACTAGCGGGGGACGCTCGGTATACGAGCAGTACTTC | CAIGGPTSGGRSVYEQYF
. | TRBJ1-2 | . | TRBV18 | TGTGCCAGCTCACCACCGCCGGCCGCTCAATATGGCTACACCTTC | CASSPPPAAQYGYTF
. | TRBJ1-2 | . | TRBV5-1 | TGCGCCAGCAGCTTGGGTGGCAGAATCTATGGCTACACCTTC | CASSLGGRIYGYTF
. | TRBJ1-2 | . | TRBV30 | TGTGCCTGGAGTGTTCAAGTTTTGGGCTACACCTTC | CAWSVQVLGYTF
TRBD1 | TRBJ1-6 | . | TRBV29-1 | TGCAGCGTATCGGACAGGGAAGATTCACCCCTCCACTTT | CSVSDREDSPLHF
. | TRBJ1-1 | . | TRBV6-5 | TGTGCCAGCAGTTATTTGACAGGGAACACTGAAGCTTTCTTT | CASSYLTGNTEAFF
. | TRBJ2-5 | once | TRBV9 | TGTGCCAGCAGCGTAGGGACTATCCAAGAGACCCAGTACTTC | CASSVGTIQETQYF
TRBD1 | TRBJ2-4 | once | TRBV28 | TGTGCCAGCCTCGCCGCGGCGGGACAGGGGTTGGGGAAAAACATTCAGTACTTC | CASLAAAGQGLGKNIQYF
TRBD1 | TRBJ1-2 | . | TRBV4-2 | TGTGCCAGCAGCCAGACAGGGGGCTTGGATGGCTACACCTTC | CASSQTGGLDGYTF
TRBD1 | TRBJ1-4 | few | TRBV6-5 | TGTGCCAGCAGTGGAACCGGGACAGTTAATGAAAAACTGTTTTTT | CASSGTGTVNEKLFF
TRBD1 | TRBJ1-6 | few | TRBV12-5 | TGTGCTAGTGGAAGGGACAGGGCTAATTCACCCCTCCACTTT | CASGRDRANSPLHF
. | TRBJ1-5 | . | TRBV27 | TGTGCCAGCAGGGGAGGGGCCGCATCCGAAAATCAGCCCCAGCATTTT | CASRGGAASENQPQHF